Presented here are 5 T cell receptor beta chains from one specimen sequenced in a study of blood T cell repertoires in COVID-19. Measured with immunoSEQ multiplex PCR; TCRdb has only the in-frame clones, and not every one. The repertoire consists of 250,000 to 350,000 clones, with roughly nine tenths occurring once and the leading ten covering about 5.5%. What was sequenced was PBMCs or T cells enriched from blood (not recorded which). All receptors derive from a woman aged 40 to 50 who had recovered from COVID-19.

Only one count was recorded for this clone. The chain combines TRBV11-1 with TRBJ2-1; tentatively, D is TRBD1 (7 bases). The CDR3 contains 13 residues. V lost 1 base, J lost 9 bases, and 10 bases lay in between. CDR1 is SGHAT, CDR2 FQDESV, per germline (reference sequence). CDR3 sequence (DNA): TGTGCCAGCAGCTTAGACAGGGGAGGTGAGCAGTTCTTC. Protein: CASSLDRGGEQFF.

The chain employs TRBV7-3 and TRBJ2-3, with 11 bases matching TRBD2. With V trimmed by 5 bases and J by 5 bases, 6 bases remained unmatched. Germline CDR1 and CDR2: SGHTA and FQGTGA. CDR3 length equals 15 residues. CDR3: CASSQSSGRRDTQYF. CDR3 nucleotide sequence: TGTGCCAGCAGCCAATCTAGCGGGAGGAGAGATACGCAGTATTTT.

This clone was detected a few times. V and J are TRBV9 and TRBJ2-3; 9 bases are shared with TRBD2. This CDR3 has 17 residues. CDR1 and CDR2 (germline): SGDLS, YYNGEE. V was pared by 0 bases and J by 6 bases, with 11 bases of the junction left unmatched. The DNA for the CDR3 is TGTGCCAGCAGCGTAGCCGTACTAGCGGGCGCCGTGGATACGCAGTATTTT. This gives the protein CASSVAVLAGAVDTQYF.

This clone has just one count. V is TRBV2 and J is TRBJ1-3, with D perhaps TRBD1 (6 bases). V was pared by 7 bases and J by 0 bases, with 16 bases between. There are 16 residues in the CDR3. The germline V gene encodes CDR1 SNHLY and CDR2 FYNNEI. The CDR3 coding sequence is TGTGCCAGCATTAAAGCAGGACAGAGCTCTGGAAACACCATATATTTT. Translated: CASIKAGQSSGNTIYF.

The chain employs TRBV30 and TRBJ1-1; D possibly corresponds to TRBD1 (5 bases). This CDR3 spans 14 amino acids. Germline V lookup: CDR1 GTSNPN, CDR2 SVGIG (reference sequence). The V end was cut by 5 bases, the J end by 3 bases, with 16 bases between. The CDR3 is CAWDPLGGDTEAFF. The DNA of the CDR3 is TGTGCCTGGGACCCCTTGGGGGGAGACACTGAAGCTTTCTTT.